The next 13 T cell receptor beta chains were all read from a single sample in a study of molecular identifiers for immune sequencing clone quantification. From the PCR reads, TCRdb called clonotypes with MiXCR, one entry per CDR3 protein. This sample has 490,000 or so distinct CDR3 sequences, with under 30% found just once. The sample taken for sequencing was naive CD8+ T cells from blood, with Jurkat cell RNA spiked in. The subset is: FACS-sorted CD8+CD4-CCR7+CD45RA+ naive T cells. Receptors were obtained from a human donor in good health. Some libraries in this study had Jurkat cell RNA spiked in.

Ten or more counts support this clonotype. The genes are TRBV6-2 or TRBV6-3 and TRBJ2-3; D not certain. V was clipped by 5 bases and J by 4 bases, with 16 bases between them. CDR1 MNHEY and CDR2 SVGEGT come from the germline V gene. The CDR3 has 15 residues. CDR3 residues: CASSMQRVGADTQYF. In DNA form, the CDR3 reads TGTGCCAGCAGTATGCAGCGAGTGGGCGCAGATACGCAGTATTTT.

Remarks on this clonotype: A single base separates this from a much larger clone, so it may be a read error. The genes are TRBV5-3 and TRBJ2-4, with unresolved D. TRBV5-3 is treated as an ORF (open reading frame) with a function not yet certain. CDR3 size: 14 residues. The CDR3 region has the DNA TGTGCCAGCAGCTCTGGCCGCGGCAAAAACATTCAGTACTTC. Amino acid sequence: CASSSGRGKNIQYF.

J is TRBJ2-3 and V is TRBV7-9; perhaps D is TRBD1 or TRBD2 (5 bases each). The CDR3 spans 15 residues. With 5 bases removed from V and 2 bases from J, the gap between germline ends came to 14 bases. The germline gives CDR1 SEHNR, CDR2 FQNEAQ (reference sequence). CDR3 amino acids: CASSGWGTTTDTQYF. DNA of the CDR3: TGTGCCAGCAGCGGCTGGGGGACCACCACAGATACGCAGTATTTT.

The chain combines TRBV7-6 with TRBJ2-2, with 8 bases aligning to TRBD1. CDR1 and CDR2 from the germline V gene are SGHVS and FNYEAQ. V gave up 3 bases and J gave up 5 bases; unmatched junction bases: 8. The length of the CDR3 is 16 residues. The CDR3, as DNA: TGTGCCAGCAGCTTTTTGACAGGGGATGAGACCGGGGAGCTGTTTTTT. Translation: CASSFLTGDETGELFF.

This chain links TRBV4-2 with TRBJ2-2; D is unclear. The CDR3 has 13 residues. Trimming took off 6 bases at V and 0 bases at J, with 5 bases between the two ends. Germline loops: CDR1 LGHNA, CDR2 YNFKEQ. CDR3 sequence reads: CASRLTNTGELFF. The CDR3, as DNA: TGTGCCAGCAGACTAACGAACACCGGGGAGCTGTTTTTT.

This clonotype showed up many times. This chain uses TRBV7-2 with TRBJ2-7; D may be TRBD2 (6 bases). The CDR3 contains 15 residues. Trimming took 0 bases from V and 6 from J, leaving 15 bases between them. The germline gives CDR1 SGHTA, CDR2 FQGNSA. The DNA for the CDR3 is TGTGCCAGCAGCTTAGCGCGTGGGGGGTACGGCGAGCAGTACTTC. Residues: CASSLARGGYGEQYF.

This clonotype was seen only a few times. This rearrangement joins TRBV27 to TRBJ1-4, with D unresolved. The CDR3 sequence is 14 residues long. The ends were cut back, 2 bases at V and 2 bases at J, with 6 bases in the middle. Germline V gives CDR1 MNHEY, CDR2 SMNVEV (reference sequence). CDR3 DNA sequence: TGTGCCAGCAGTTTAGCGTGGACTAATGAAAAACTGTTTTTT. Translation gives CASSLAWTNEKLFF.

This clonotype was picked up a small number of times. CDR3 sequence reads: CASSLASRSGNTIYF. CDR3 nucleotide sequence: TGTGCCAGCAGCTTAGCCAGCCGTTCTGGAAACACCATATATTTT. The chain joins TRBV13 to TRBJ1-3; D unclear. Trimming removed 1 base from V and 1 base from J, with 8 bases in between. Germline-derived CDR1 and CDR2 are PRHDT and FYEKMQ (reference sequence). The CDR3 extends over 15 amino acids.

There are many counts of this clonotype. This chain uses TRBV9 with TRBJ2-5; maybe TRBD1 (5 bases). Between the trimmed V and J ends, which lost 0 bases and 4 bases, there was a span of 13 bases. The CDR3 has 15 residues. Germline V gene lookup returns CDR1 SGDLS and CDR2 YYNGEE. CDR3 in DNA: TGTGCCAGCAGCGTAGAAGGGGTTGACGGAGAGACCCAGTACTTC. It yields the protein CASSVEGVDGETQYF.

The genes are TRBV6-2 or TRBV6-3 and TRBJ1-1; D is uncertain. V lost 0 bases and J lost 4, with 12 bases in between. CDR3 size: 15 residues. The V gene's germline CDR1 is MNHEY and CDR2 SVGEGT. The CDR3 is CASSYSLVSGTEAFF. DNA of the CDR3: TGTGCCAGCAGTTACTCACTTGTCTCCGGCACTGAAGCTTTCTTT.

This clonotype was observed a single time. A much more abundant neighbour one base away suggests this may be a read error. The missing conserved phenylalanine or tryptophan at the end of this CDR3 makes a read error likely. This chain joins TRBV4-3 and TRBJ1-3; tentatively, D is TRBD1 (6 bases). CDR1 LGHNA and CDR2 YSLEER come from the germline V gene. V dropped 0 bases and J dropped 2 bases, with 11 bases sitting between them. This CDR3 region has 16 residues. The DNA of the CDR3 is TGCGCCAGCAGCCAAGATCTGTCAGGGGCTGGAAACACCATATATTAT. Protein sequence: CASSQDLSGAGNTIYY.

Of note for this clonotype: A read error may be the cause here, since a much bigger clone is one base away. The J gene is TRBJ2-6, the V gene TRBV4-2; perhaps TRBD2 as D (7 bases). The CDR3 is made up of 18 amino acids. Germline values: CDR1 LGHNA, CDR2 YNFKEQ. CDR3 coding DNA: TGTGCCAGCAGCCAAGAACCATCGGGAGTCGCGGGGGCCAACGTCCCGACTTTC. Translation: CASSQEPSGVAGANVPTF.

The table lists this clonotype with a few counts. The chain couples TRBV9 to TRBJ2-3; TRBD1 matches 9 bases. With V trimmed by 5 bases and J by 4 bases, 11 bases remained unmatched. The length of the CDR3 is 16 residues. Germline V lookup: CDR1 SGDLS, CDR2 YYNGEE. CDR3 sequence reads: CASSDGQGFVSDTQYF. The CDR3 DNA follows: TGTGCCAGCAGTGATGGACAGGGGTTCGTTTCAGATACGCAGTATTTT. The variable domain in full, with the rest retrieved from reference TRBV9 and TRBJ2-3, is DSGVTQTPKHLITATGQRVTLRCSPRSGDLSVYWYQQSLDQGLQFLIQYYNGEERAKGNILERFSAQQFPDLHSELNLSSLELGDSALYFCASSDGQGFVSDTQYFGPGTRLTVL.